This TCR beta chain was sequenced in a study of beta chain features in type 1 diabetes. Overall study results and limits: The question left open here concerned HLA type influencing TCRB rearrangement. A potential PCR bias toward shorter templates would be equal in patient and control samples. Patients' naive, central memory and Treg TCRB repertoires seemed closer to one another than those of healthy donors. All four CD4+ subsets of Type 1 diabetes patients contained TCRB CDR3s that were moderately but significantly shorter.

The isolated RNA, all of it, was reverse transcribed, so expressed TCRB transcripts were what got sequenced. Stem cell-like memory T cell samples averaged roughly 1.1 million reads. Clones were read by immunoSEQ multiplex PCR, and TCRdb kept only the in-frame ones, dropping some. The table lists tens of thousands of clones, approximately 44% of them singletons. After removal of 4 bases from V and 6 bases from J, the junction contained 5 bases not matched to a gene. CDR3 length: 15 residues. Germline V CDR1 and CDR2: ENHRY, SYGVKD. In its sample, this clone was seen a few times. Its antigen remains unknown.

This chain links TRBV10-3 with TRBJ2-1; 11 nucleotides align to TRBD2. The specimen sequenced was stem cell memory CD4+ T cells from blood. This TCR was sampled from a man aged 25 to 40 with type 1 diabetes. CDR3 nucleotides: TGTGCCATCAGTGTGGCTAGCGGGAGGATCAATGAGCAGTTCTTC. It specifies CAISVASGRINEQFF.